This T cell receptor beta chain is from a study of human T cells and chemical hapten exposure. Regarding the study as a whole: PT1 expanded TCR counts and patch test score correlated positively.

This CDR3 region has 13 residues. Germline lookup yields CDR1 LGHNA and CDR2 YSLEER. V lost 0 bases to trimming and J lost 6 bases, with 9 bases between them. Details on this clonotype: Its antigen is undetermined.

MiXCR, applied by TCRdb to the RACE reads, yields one record per CDR3 protein. The table shows around 260,000 distinct CDR3 sequences, with approximately 8.6% occurring only once. The time point was: pre-sensitization, week 0. The treatment here: therapeutic diphenylcyclopropenone sensitization with weekly scalp DPC. Sequenced material: whole blood, taken in connection with sensitization to the hapten diphenylcyclopropenone (DPC). The clonotype comes from a woman aged 40-49 years with alopecia areata. Some clones in this sample may be carry-over from other donors' samples. The rearrangement uses TRBV4-3 and TRBJ2-7; D not resolved. The CDR3 loop reads CASSQDRVAEQYF. The CDR3 nucleotides are TGCGCCAGCAGCCAAGATCGAGTTGCCGAGCAGTACTTC.